Listed below are T cell receptor beta chains from one sample, sequenced in a study of T cell responses to AZD1222 COVID-19 vaccine. Produced via immunoSEQ multiplex PCR; TCRdb's table is partial and in-frame only. The repertoire has about 140,000 clones, approximately 86% of them found once; the top ten carry nearly 3.5%. This material consisted of peripheral blood, taken on day 0 of AZD1222 vaccination. These receptors originate from an adult in good health. CDR3s include the opening cysteine and the closing phenylalanine or tryptophan. The order of the fields is J gene, clone size, D gene, CDR3 length, V gene, CDR3 DNA, CDR3 protein. The D gene is left open where the match is weak. The size of a clone is reported for some rows only, either as once, few or many, or as a class for expanded clones.

TRBJ1-5	NA	NA	13	TRBV28	TGTGCCAGCAGTTGGGATAGCAATCAGCCCCAGCATTTT	CASSWDSNQPQHF
TRBJ2-1	NA	NA	18	TRBV11-2	TGTGCCAGCAGCCCCCCCCGAATACGGCAGGACCTCTACAATGAGCAGTTCTTC	CASSPPRIRQDLYNEQFF
TRBJ1-2	NA	TRBD1	16	TRBV10-3	TGTGCCATCAGTGAGTCTGGGACAGGCCTGCTCTATGGCTACACCTTC	CAISESGTGLLYGYTF
TRBJ2-1	NA	NA	17	TRBV9	TGTGCCAGCAGCTCCCCGAGGGAAGGGGGATCCTACAATGAGCAGTTCTTC	CASSSPREGGSYNEQFF
TRBJ1-5	NA	NA	13	TRBV19	TGTGCCAGTAGTATCCCATTGGGTCAGCCCCAGCATTTT	CASSIPLGQPQHF
TRBJ1-4	NA	NA	14	TRBV5-8	TGTGCCAGCAGCACAGCGACACCCCCGTCGAAACTGTTTTTT	CASSTATPPSKLFF
TRBJ1-1	NA	TRBD1	16	TRBV13	TGTGCCAGCAGCCCCTGGACAGGGCGGAGGAACACTGAAGCTTTCTTT	CASSPWTGRRNTEAFF
TRBJ2-5	NA	NA	13	TRBV28	TGTGCCAGCAGTTTACTAACCCTGGACCCCCAGTACTTC	CASSLLTLDPQYF
TRBJ2-1	NA	NA	13	TRBV6-4	TGTGCCAGCAGTGACGGGCCCTACAATGAGCAGTTCTTC	CASSDGPYNEQFF
TRBJ2-7	once	TRBD2	16	TRBV4-3	TGCGCCAGCAGCCAAGAGTCAGCGGGAGGCGACTACGAGCAGTACTTC	CASSQESAGGDYEQYF
TRBJ2-2	NA	NA	14	TRBV5-6	TGTGCCAGCAGCTTTCGAGGTCCCGGCGGGGAGCTGTTTTTT	CASSFRGPGGELFF
TRBJ1-5	NA	TRBD1	13	TRBV6-5	TGTGCCAGCATCACAGACAGGGCCCAGCCCCAGCATTTT	CASITDRAQPQHF
TRBJ1-2	NA	NA	12	TRBV6-4	TGTGCCAGCAGTGACGGATCCTATGGCTACACCTTC	CASSDGSYGYTF
TRBJ2-7	NA	TRBD1	14	TRBV29-1	TGCAGCGTTGAGGAAGGACAGGGTCGCTACGAGCAGTACTTC	CSVEEGQGRYEQYF
TRBJ1-3	NA	TRBD1	14	TRBV5-6	TGTGCCAGCACCTTGTCAGGGACAGCTAACACCATATATTTT	CASTLSGTANTIYF
TRBJ1-1	NA	TRBD1	12	TRBV10-3	TGTGCCATCAACAGGGGAGACACTGAAGCTTTCTTT	CAINRGDTEAFF
TRBJ2-7	NA	NA	19	TRBV18	TGTGCCAGCTCACCGTCGGGGGCGGGAAGTTTGAGAGGGTCCTACGAGCAGTACTTC	CASSPSGAGSLRGSYEQYF
TRBJ1-3	NA	TRBD1	14	TRBV28	TGTGCCAGCAACCTTGGACAGGGCGGATCCACCATATATTTT	CASNLGQGGSTIYF
TRBJ2-1	NA	NA	16	TRBV6-1	TGTGCCAGCAGTGAGCGGTCTAGCGTCTATTACAATGAGCAGTTCTTC	CASSERSSVYYNEQFF
TRBJ2-5	NA	NA	15	TRBV30	TGTGCCTGGAGTGTACGTAAGGCCTTCCAAGAGACCCAGTACTTC	CAWSVRKAFQETQYF
TRBJ2-1	NA	NA	12	TRBV21-1	TGTGCCAGCAGATCGGGGACAGGGCAGCAGTTCTTC	CASRSGTGQQFF
TRBJ1-1	once	TRBD1	13	TRBV12-3/TRBV12-4	TGTGCCAGCAGTTTGCAGGGGGCTATTGAAGCTTTCTTT	CASSLQGAIEAFF
TRBJ1-1	NA	TRBD1	17	TRBV28	TGTGCCAGCAGCAAGACAGGGGCCTTCGAAAGGAGCTCTGAAGCTTTCTTT	CASSKTGAFERSSEAFF
TRBJ2-7	NA	TRBD2	15	TRBV27	TGTGCCAGCGGAGCCCTAGCGGGAGGTTTGGGGGAGCAGTACTTC	CASGALAGGLGEQYF
TRBJ2-1	NA	NA	14	TRBV30	TGTGCCTGGAACCGACTGGGAGCCTACAATGAGCAGTTCTTC	CAWNRLGAYNEQFF
TRBJ1-2	NA	NA	17	TRBV27	TGTGCCAGCAGTCCTAGGACTGGATCCTTGGCAGTGTATGGCTACACCTTC	CASSPRTGSLAVYGYTF
TRBJ1-1	NA	TRBD1	13	TRBV6-5	TGTGCCAGCAGGAGACAGGGGGCTGGTGAAGCTTTCTTT	CASRRQGAGEAFF